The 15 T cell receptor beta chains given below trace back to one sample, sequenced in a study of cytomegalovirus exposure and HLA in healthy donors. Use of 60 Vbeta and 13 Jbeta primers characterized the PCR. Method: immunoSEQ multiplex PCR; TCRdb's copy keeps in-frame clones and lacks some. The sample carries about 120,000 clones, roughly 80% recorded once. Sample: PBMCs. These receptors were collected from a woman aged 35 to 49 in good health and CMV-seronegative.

The DNA of the CDR3 is TGTGCCAGCAGCCCGCGAGAGATAGCGGTCGGCGCAGATACGCAGTATTTT. Protein product: CASSPREIAVGADTQYF. This chain connects TRBV9 to TRBJ2-3, with D maybe TRBD2 (6 bases). From germline, CDR1 is SGDLS and CDR2 YYNGEE. The CDR3 length is 17 residues. V was trimmed by 4 bases and J by 4 bases, leaving 22 bases between them.

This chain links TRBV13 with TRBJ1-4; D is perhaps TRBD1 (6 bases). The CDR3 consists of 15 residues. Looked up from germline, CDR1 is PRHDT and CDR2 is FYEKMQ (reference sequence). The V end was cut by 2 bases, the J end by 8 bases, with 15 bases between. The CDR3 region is CASSLRGAGAEKLFF. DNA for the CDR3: TGTGCCAGCAGCTTAAGAGGGGCAGGGGCCGAAAAACTGTTTTTT.

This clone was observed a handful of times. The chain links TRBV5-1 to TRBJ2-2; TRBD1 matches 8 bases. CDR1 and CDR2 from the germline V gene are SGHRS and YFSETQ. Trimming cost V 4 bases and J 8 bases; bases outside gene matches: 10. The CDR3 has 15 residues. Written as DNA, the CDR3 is TGCGCCAGCAGCGGGGGGACAGGTGGTCCGGGGGAGCTGTTTTTT. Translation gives CASSGGTGGPGELFF.

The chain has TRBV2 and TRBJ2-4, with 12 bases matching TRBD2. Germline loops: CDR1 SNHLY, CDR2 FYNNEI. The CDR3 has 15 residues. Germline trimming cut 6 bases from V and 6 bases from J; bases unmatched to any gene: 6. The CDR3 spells CASRLGLAGSNIQYF. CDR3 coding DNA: TGTGCCAGCAGACTCGGACTAGCGGGATCAAACATTCAGTACTTC.

The chain's CDR3 is CASSLGTAGNYGYTF. The CDR3 DNA reads TGTGCCAGCAGCTTGGGGACAGCGGGTAACTATGGCTACACCTTC. The J gene is TRBJ1-2, the V gene TRBV7-9; TRBD1 aligns across 7 bases. Losses at the gene ends were 3 bases for V and 1 base for J; bases not matched to a gene: 5. CDR3 length equals 15 residues. Germline CDR1 is SEHNR and CDR2 is FQNEAQ (reference sequence).

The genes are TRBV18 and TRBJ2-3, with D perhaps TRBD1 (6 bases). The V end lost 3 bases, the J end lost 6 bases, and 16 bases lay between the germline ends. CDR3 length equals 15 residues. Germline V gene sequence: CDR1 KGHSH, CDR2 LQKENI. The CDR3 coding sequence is TGTGCCAGCTCACCCCCTTTGACAGGCTCGGATACGCAGTATTTT. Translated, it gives CASSPPLTGSDTQYF.

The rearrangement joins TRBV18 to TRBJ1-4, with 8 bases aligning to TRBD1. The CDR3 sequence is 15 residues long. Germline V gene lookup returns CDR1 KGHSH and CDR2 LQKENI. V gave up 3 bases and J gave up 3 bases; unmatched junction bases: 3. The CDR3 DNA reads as TGTGCCAGCTCACCGGGACAGGACCCTAATGAAAAACTGTTTTTT. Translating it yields CASSPGQDPNEKLFF.

In DNA, the CDR3 is TGTGCCAGCAGCGGGGGACAGGGAAGGAACGAGCAGTACTTC. As protein: CASSGGQGRNEQYF. This chain links TRBV5-4 with TRBJ2-7; TRBD1 aligns across 9 bases. CDR1 is SGHNT, CDR2 YYREEE, per germline (reference sequence). The CDR3 has 14 amino acids. V gave up 4 bases and J gave up 5 bases; unmatched junction bases: 7.

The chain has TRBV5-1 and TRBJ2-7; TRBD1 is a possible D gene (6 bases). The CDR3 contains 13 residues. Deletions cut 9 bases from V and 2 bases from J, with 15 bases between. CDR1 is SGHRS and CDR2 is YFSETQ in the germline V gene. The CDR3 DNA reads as TGCGCCATCAAGGACAGCTTAACCTACGAGCAGTACTTC. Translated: CAIKDSLTYEQYF.

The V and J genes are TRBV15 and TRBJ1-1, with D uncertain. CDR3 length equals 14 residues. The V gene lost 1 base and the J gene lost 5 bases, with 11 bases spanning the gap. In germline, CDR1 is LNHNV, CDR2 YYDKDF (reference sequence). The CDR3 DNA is TGTGCCACCAGCAGAGCATCCGGGGATACTGAAGCTTTCTTT. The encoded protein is CATSRASGDTEAFF.

DNA for the CDR3: TGTGCCAGCAGTTTCAGGCAGGGGGTAGAAAAACTGTTTTTT. This codes for CASSFRQGVEKLFF. V gene TRBV27 combines with J gene TRBJ1-4; 7 bases agree with TRBD1. This CDR3 spans 14 amino acids. CDR1 is MNHEY, CDR2 SMNVEV, per germline (reference sequence). The trim removed 3 bases at V and 8 bases at J, leaving 6 bases unmatched.

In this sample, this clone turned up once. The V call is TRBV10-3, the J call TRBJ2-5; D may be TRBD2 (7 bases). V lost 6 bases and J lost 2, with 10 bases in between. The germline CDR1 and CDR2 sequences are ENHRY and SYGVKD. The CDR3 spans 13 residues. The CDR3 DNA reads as TGTGCCATCAGGAGGGGGGGACAAGAGACCCAGTACTTC. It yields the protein CAIRRGGQETQYF.

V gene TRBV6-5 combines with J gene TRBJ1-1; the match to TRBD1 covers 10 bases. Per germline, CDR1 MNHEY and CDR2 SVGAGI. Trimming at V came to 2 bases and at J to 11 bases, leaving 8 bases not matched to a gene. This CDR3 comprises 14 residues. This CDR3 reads CASSYAPGTGDAFF. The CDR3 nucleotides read TGTGCCAGCAGTTACGCCCCCGGGACAGGGGACGCTTTCTTT.

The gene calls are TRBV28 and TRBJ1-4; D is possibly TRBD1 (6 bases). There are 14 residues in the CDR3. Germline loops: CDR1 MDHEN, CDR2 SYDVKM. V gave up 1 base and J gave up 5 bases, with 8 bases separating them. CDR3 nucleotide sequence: TGTGCCAGCAGTTTATCCCAGGGGAATGAAAAACTGTTTTTT. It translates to CASSLSQGNEKLFF.

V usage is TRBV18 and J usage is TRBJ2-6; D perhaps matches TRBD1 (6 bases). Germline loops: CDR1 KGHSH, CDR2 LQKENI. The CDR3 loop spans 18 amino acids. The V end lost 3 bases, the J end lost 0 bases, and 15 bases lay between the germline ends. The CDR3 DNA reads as TGTGCCAGCTCACCGAGTGGACAGATGGACTCTGGGGCCAACGTCCTGACTTTC. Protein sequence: CASSPSGQMDSGANVLTF.